A selection of T cell receptor beta chains follows, all from one sample in a study of blood T cell repertoires in COVID-19. Sequencing was performed with immunoSEQ multiplex PCR; in TCRdb, only in-frame clones are kept and a portion is missing. Of about 160,000 clones listed, 85% to 90% are singletons. Sequencing used PBMCs or T cells enriched from blood (not recorded which). The receptor set was obtained from a woman aged 50 to 65 who had recovered from COVID-19. Both conserved end residues are part of each CDR3. Each record gives: D gene, clone size, J gene, V gene, CDR3 protein, CDR3 DNA. D genes are given only for firm matches. The size entry is marked missing in some rows and otherwise reads once, few, many or a size class.

D: -
size: many
J: TRBJ1-5
V: TRBV7-2
CDR3: CASSITGYGSNINQPQHF
DNA: TGTGCCAGCAGTATTACAGGGTACGGCAGTAATATCAATCAGCCCCAGCATTTT

D: -
size: -
J: TRBJ1-1
V: TRBV19
CDR3: CASSILWTSNTEAFF
DNA: TGTGCCAGTAGTATCCTTTGGACATCGAACACTGAAGCTTTCTTT

D: -
size: -
J: TRBJ1-5
V: TRBV18
CDR3: CASSPSRQDLTPQHF
DNA: TGTGCCAGCTCACCATCTAGACAGGACCTTACGCCCCAGCATTTT

D: TRBD1
size: few
J: TRBJ1-1
V: TRBV12-5
CDR3: CASGLAWGQTNTEAFF
DNA: TGTGCTAGTGGTTTGGCCTGGGGACAGACGAACACTGAAGCTTTCTTT

D: -
size: -
J: TRBJ2-2
V: TRBV6-1
CDR3: CASSEAEGNTGELFF
DNA: TGTGCCAGCAGTGAAGCGGAGGGGAACACCGGGGAGCTGTTTTTT

D: -
size: few
J: TRBJ1-2
V: TRBV7-9
CDR3: CASRSSPGSAYGYTF
DNA: TGTGCCAGCAGGTCATCCCCGGGATCCGCCTATGGCTACACCTTC

D: TRBD2
size: -
J: TRBJ2-1
V: TRBV7-2
CDR3: CASSLGLAGSSYNEQFF
DNA: TGTGCCAGCAGCTTAGGACTAGCGGGGAGCTCCTACAATGAGCAGTTCTTC

D: TRBD1
size: -
J: TRBJ2-7
V: TRBV2
CDR3: CASSGLNRGSTYEQYF
DNA: TGTGCCAGCAGTGGCCTCAACAGGGGCTCTACCTACGAGCAGTACTTC

D: -
size: once
J: TRBJ1-3
V: TRBV7-9
CDR3: CASSQGSPSSGNTIYF
DNA: TGTGCCAGCAGCCAAGGTAGCCCGAGCTCTGGAAACACCATATATTTT

D: -
size: -
J: TRBJ2-4
V: TRBV5-1
CDR3: CASSLQGIGKNIQYF
DNA: TGCGCCAGCAGCTTGCAGGGGATAGGCAAAAACATTCAGTACTTC

D: -
size: -
J: TRBJ2-3
V: TRBV5-4
CDR3: CASSPLVEDTQYF
DNA: TGTGCCAGCAGCCCGCTGGTGGAGGATACGCAGTATTTT

D: -
size: -
J: TRBJ1-2
V: TRBV6-5
CDR3: CASLGRTLSGGYTF
DNA: TGTGCCAGCCTCGGACGGACATTATCTGGTGGCTACACCTTC

D: TRBD1
size: few
J: TRBJ1-5
V: TRBV18
CDR3: CASSPAGTGFNQPQHF
DNA: TGTGCCAGCTCGCCGGCGGGGACAGGGTTCAATCAGCCCCAGCATTTT

D: -
size: -
J: TRBJ2-7
V: TRBV5-1
CDR3: CASSTDNTFILIYEQYF
DNA: TGCGCCAGCAGCACCGATAACACGTTTATTCTGATCTACGAGCAGTACTTC

D: -
size: -
J: TRBJ1-6
V: TRBV7-2
CDR3: CASSLDGGRGGPLHF
DNA: TGTGCCAGCAGCTTAGACGGGGGGCGAGGGGGACCCCTCCACTTT

D: -
size: -
J: TRBJ2-4
V: TRBV7-2
CDR3: CASSSQDRALAKNIQYF
DNA: TGTGCCAGCAGCTCCCAAGACAGAGCTCTAGCCAAAAACATTCAGTACTTC

D: TRBD1
size: -
J: TRBJ2-1
V: TRBV5-4
CDR3: CASSLRQGAVGQFF
DNA: TGTGCCAGCAGCTTGAGGCAGGGGGCGGTGGGGCAGTTCTTC

D: -
size: -
J: TRBJ2-7
V: TRBV7-3
CDR3: CASSLDSRNYEQYF
DNA: TGTGCCAGCAGCTTGGACAGTAGAAACTACGAGCAGTACTTC

D: -
size: -
J: TRBJ2-5
V: TRBV4-3
CDR3: CASTLQGQETQYF
DNA: TGCGCCAGCACCTTACAGGGCCAAGAGACCCAGTACTTC

D: TRBD2
size: -
J: TRBJ2-1
V: TRBV30
CDR3: CAWSVGLAGGRNEQFF
DNA: TGTGCCTGGAGTGTAGGGTTAGCGGGGGGAAGAAATGAGCAGTTCTTC

D: -
size: -
J: TRBJ2-1
V: TRBV12-3/TRBV12-4
CDR3: CASSLNNNEQFF
DNA: TGTGCCAGCAGTTTAAACAACAATGAGCAGTTCTTC

D: TRBD1
size: -
J: TRBJ1-2
V: TRBV7-2
CDR3: CASSQLSDRGLSGYTF
DNA: TGTGCCAGCAGTCAATTGTCGGACAGGGGGCTCAGTGGCTACACCTTC

D: TRBD1
size: -
J: TRBJ2-5
V: TRBV7-2
CDR3: CASSFLTGAISYF
DNA: TGTGCCAGCAGCTTCCTAACAGGGGCAATTTCGTACTTC

D: -
size: -
J: TRBJ1-2
V: TRBV14
CDR3: CASSHIPQNYGYTF
DNA: TGTGCCAGCAGCCATATACCTCAGAACTATGGCTACACCTTC

D: TRBD2
size: -
J: TRBJ2-3
V: TRBV5-1
CDR3: CASSLSSGRTDTQYF
DNA: TGCGCCAGCAGCTTGTCTAGCGGGAGGACAGATACGCAGTATTTT

D: -
size: -
J: TRBJ1-1
V: TRBV6-5
CDR3: CASTPGHENTEAFF
DNA: TGTGCCAGCACTCCTGGACACGAGAACACTGAAGCTTTCTTT